This T cell receptor beta chain came from a study of human T cells and chemical hapten exposure. Looked up from germline, CDR1 is SGHRS and CDR2 is YFSETQ. The V end lost 5 bases, the J end lost 1 base, and 9 bases lay between the germline ends. The CDR3 has 13 amino acids. One entry per CDR3 protein, called by TCRdb with MiXCR from the RACE reads. There are more than 250,000 distinct CDR3 sequences in the sample; about 9% occur only once, and 2% to 2.5% lies in the top ten. As for time point: pre-sensitization, week 0. Described treatment: therapeutic diphenylcyclopropenone sensitization with weekly scalp DPC.

This receptor was obtained from a middle-aged woman with alopecia areata. Some clones in this sample may be carry-over from other donors' samples. This sample comprised whole blood, obtained in connection with sensitization to the hapten diphenylcyclopropenone (DPC). V gene TRBV5-1 combines with J gene TRBJ2-5; unclear D gene. The CDR3 DNA is TGCGCCAGCAGTACGGGCAGCCAAGAGACCCAGTACTTC. This translates into CASSTGSQETQYF.